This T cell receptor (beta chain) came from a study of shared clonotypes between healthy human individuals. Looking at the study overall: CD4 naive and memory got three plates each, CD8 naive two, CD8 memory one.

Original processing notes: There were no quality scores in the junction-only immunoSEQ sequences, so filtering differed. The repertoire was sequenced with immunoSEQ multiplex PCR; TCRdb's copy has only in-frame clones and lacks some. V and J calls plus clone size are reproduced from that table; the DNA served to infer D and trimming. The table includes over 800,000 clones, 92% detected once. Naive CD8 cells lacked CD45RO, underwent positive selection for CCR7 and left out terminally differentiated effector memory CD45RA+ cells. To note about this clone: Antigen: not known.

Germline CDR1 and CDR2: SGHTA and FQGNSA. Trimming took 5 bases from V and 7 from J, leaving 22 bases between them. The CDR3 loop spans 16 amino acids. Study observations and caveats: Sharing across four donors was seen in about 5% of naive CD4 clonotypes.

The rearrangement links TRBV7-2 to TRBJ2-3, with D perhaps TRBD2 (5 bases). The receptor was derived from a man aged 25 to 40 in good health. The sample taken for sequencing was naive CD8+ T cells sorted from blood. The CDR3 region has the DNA TGTGCCAGCAGCCCGCCGTTGAGCGGATACTCCTATACGCAGTATTTT. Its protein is CASSPPLSGYSYTQYF.